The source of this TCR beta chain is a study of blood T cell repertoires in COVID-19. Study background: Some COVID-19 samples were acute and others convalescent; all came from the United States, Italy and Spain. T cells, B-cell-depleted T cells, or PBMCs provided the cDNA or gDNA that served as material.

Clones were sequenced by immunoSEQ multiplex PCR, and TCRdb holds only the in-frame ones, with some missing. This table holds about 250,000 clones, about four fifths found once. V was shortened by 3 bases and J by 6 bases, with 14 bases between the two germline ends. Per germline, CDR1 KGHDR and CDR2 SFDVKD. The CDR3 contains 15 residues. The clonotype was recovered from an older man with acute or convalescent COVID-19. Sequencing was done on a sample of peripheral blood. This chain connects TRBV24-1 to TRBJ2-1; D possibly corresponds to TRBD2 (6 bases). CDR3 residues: CATSDPSTSPNEQFF. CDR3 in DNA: TGTGCCACCAGTGATCCTTCCACTAGCCCCAATGAGCAGTTCTTC.